The rows below give T cell receptor beta chains drawn from one sample of a study of cytomegalovirus exposure and HLA in healthy donors. Data came from immunoSEQ multiplex PCR; TCRdb stores just in-frame clones and leaves some out. The sample lists some 140,000 clones, roughly 80% occurring once. The specimen was PBMCs. The receptors derive from a man in his thirties or forties in good health and CMV-seronegative. Both conserved end residues are part of each CDR3.

TRBV5-8	TRBJ1-1	CASSEDRGLYQAFF
TRBV7-6	TRBJ2-3	CASSTTSGRTDTQYF
TRBV7-3	TRBJ2-7	CASSPNQGMHEQYF
TRBV7-3	TRBJ2-3	CASSLTPGLAGVGDTQYF
TRBV5-1	TRBJ1-1	CASSLGQGVGAFF
TRBV6-5	TRBJ2-5	CASSYSRLAGQETQYF
TRBV30	TRBJ2-7	CAWRASGRPYEQYF
TRBV9	TRBJ2-1	CASSVVDRAYNEQFF
TRBV4-2	TRBJ2-1	CASSQEPGRVYNEQFF
TRBV2	TRBJ1-5	CASSETPRGQPQHF
TRBV30	TRBJ2-7	CATYSGASGSYEQYF
TRBV9	TRBJ1-1	CASSAARGGRGTEAFF
TRBV28	TRBJ2-4	CASSSPPVLAKNIQYF
TRBV30	TRBJ2-2	CAWRGAGETGELFF
TRBV2	TRBJ2-7	CAAWAAGTYEQYF
TRBV9	TRBJ1-2	CASSAEDRPHPLYGYTF
TRBV2	TRBJ2-7	CARGDRDSYEQYF
TRBV6-1	TRBJ2-5	CASSEAIGDRGETQYF
TRBV6-6	TRBJ1-5	CASRPTMGASQPQHF
TRBV7-3	TRBJ1-2	CASSFEGGYGYTF